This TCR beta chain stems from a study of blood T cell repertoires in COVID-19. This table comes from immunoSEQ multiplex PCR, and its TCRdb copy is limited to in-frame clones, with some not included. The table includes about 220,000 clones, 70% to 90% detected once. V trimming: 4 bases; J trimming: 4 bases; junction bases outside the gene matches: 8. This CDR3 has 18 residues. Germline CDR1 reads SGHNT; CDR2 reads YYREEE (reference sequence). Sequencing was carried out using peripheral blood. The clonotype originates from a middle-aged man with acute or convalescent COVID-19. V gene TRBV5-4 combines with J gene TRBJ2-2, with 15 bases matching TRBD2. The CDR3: CASSHGLAGGLGTGELFF. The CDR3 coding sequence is TGTGCCAGCAGCCATGGACTAGCGGGGGGGCTGGGCACCGGGGAGCTGTTTTTT.